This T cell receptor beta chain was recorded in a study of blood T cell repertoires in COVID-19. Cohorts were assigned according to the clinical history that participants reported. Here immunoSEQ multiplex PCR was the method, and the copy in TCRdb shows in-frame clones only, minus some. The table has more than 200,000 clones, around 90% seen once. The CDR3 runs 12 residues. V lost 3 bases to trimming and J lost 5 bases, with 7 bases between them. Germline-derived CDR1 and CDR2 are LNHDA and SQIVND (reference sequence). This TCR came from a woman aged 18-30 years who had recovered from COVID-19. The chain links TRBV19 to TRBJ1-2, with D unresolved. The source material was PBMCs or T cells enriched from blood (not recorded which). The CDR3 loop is CASSIRRYGYTF. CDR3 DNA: TGTGCCAGTAGTATCCGGAGGTATGGCTACACCTTC. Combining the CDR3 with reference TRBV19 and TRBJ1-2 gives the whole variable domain DGGITQSPKYLFRKEGQNVTLSCEQNLNHDAMYWYRQDPGQGLRLIYYSQIVNDFQKGDIAEGYSVSREKKESFPLTVTSAQKNPTAFYLCASSIRRYGYTFGSGTRLTVV.